This TCR beta chain was captured in a study of Ad26.COV2.S vaccination and SARS-CoV-2 variants. Whole-study results and caveats: Post-vaccination breadth of spike-specific CD8+ and CD4+ T cell responses was reportedly substantial. Spike-specific TCR breadth was greater in vaccine than placebo recipients.

Worth noting for this clone: Its antigen is currently unknown.

Libraries were prepared by immunoSEQ multiplex PCR; TCRdb keeps only in-frame clonotypes and omits some of them. This sample yields 85,000 to 95,000 clones, of which under 90% are seen a single time; approximately 15% belongs to the top ten. There are 14 residues in the CDR3. V shed 3 bases and J 4 bases; nucleotides not matched to a gene: 5. Germline V lookup: CDR1 LNHDA, CDR2 SQIVND (reference sequence). The sample here was peripheral blood, taken after recovery from COVID-19. J is TRBJ1-2 and V is TRBV19; 7 positions match TRBD1. This TCR was sampled from a human donor who had recovered from COVID-19. In DNA, the CDR3 is TGTGCCAGTAGTATTGTACAGGGGATCTATGGCTACACCTTC. This translates into CASSIVQGIYGYTF.